The 14 T cell receptor beta chains below all came from one sample that was sequenced in a study of cytomegalovirus exposure and HLA in healthy donors. PCR used 60 Vbeta primers and 13 Jbeta primers. The protocol was immunoSEQ multiplex PCR, while the TCRdb copy is restricted to in-frame clones and leaves out a portion. The table includes about 200,000 clones, 70% to 85% detected once. Sequencing used PBMCs. The receptors were sampled from a woman in her 30s in good health and CMV-seropositive.

This chain links TRBV6-5 with TRBJ2-1; 8 positions agree with TRBD2. The CDR3 runs to 16 residues. The J segment lost 3 bases and the V segment lost 1 base, leaving 5 bases of the junction unmatched. Germline CDR1 is MNHEY and CDR2 is SVGAGI. In nucleotides, the CDR3 is TGTGCCAGCAGTTACTTTAGCGGGGTGGGCTACAATGAGCAGTTCTTC. Translated: CASSYFSGVGYNEQFF.

This chain links TRBV10-2 with TRBJ2-5; weak D call: TRBD2 (6 bases). The CDR3 has 14 amino acids. Germline lookup yields CDR1 WSHSY and CDR2 SAAADI. V was trimmed by 2 bases and J by 5 bases, leaving 12 bases between them. CDR3: CASSEVLARETQYF. CDR3 nucleotides: TGCGCCAGCAGTGAGGTACTAGCCCGGGAGACCCAGTACTTC.

V and J are TRBV6-5 and TRBJ2-7; D possibly corresponds to TRBD2 (7 bases). The CDR3 runs 15 residues. CDR1 MNHEY and CDR2 SVGAGI come from the germline V gene. Trimming left V 8 bases short and J 4 bases short, with 21 bases between. CDR3 nucleotide sequence: TGTGCCAGCGGGGTCGGGGGGCCCGGGCGGTACGAGCAGTACTTC. It codes for CASGVGGPGRYEQYF.

V usage is TRBV6-1 and J usage is TRBJ2-7; tentative D call: TRBD1 (6 bases). V was shortened by 10 bases and J by 0 bases, with 16 bases between the two germline ends. Germline V gene lookup returns CDR1 MNHNS and CDR2 SASEGT. There are 14 residues in the CDR3. CDR3 amino acids: CATGQPASSYEQYF. The CDR3 DNA reads as TGTGCCACTGGACAGCCGGCAAGCTCCTACGAGCAGTACTTC.

This chain uses TRBV27 with TRBJ1-2; possibly TRBD1 for D (5 bases). Germline V CDR1 and CDR2: MNHEY, SMNVEV (reference sequence). V dropped 10 bases and J dropped 4 bases, with 10 bases sitting between them. The CDR3 length is 11 residues. The DNA for the CDR3 is TGTGCCACAGGGATTTCCTATGGCTACACCTTC. Protein sequence: CATGISYGYTF.

V and J are TRBV7-2 and TRBJ1-5; TRBD1 might be the D (6 bases). This CDR3 spans 15 amino acids. Germline CDR1 SGHTA, CDR2 FQGNSA. Trimming took 5 bases from V and 9 from J, leaving 20 bases between them. CDR3 sequence reads: CASSIIQGTMVPQHF. The CDR3 DNA follows: TGTGCCAGCAGCATTATTCAGGGGACAATGGTGCCCCAGCATTTT. The full variable domain, with the rest looked up from reference TRBV7-2 and TRBJ1-5, is GAGVSQSPSNKVTEKGKDVELRCDPISGHTALYWYRQSLGQGLEFLIYFQGNSAPDKSGLPSDRFSAERTGGSVSTLTIQRTQQEDSAVYLCASSIIQGTMVPQHFGDGTRLSIL.

This clone showed up just once. DNA of the CDR3: TGCGCCAGCAGCTTGGCCTCTCTTTACGAGCAGTACTTC. It encodes CASSLASLYEQYF. The chain employs TRBV5-1 and TRBJ2-7; D is ambiguous. The CDR3 sequence is 13 residues long. CDR1 and CDR2 from the germline V gene are SGHRS and YFSETQ. With 0 bases removed from V and 4 bases from J, the gap between germline ends came to 8 bases.

This clone has a handful of counts. This rearrangement joins TRBV4-1 to TRBJ1-4, with D perhaps TRBD1 (5 bases). CDR1 and CDR2 (germline): MGHRA, YSYEKL. CDR3 length: 17 residues. The V end lost 4 bases, the J end lost 0 bases, and 15 bases lay between the germline ends. The DNA for the CDR3 is TGCGCCAGCAGCCTTAGGGGTTTAAGACCAACTAATGAAAAACTGTTTTTT. Encoded protein: CASSLRGLRPTNEKLFF.

The rearrangement uses TRBV27 and TRBJ1-2; no clear D gene. Germline-derived CDR1 and CDR2 are MNHEY and SMNVEV (reference sequence). The V end was cut by 0 bases, the J end by 4 bases, with 12 bases between. This CDR3 spans 15 amino acids. This CDR3 is CASSLSGVGSYGYTF. The CDR3 nucleotides read TGTGCCAGCAGTTTATCAGGCGTCGGGAGCTATGGCTACACCTTC.

The rearrangement links TRBV4-1 to TRBJ2-7; D is undetermined. The CDR3 has 15 amino acids. Trimming took 4 bases from V and 3 from J, leaving 16 bases between them. In germline, CDR1 is MGHRA, CDR2 YSYEKL. The CDR3 DNA reads as TGCGCCAGCAGCCCGGCCTCAGCAGGTATCTACGAGCAGTACTTC. Its protein product is CASSPASAGIYEQYF.

The rearrangement uses TRBV6-1 and TRBJ2-5; D may be TRBD2 (5 bases). V was shortened by 6 bases and J by 5 bases, with 19 bases between the two germline ends. The germline V gene has CDR1 MNHNS and CDR2 SASEGT. This CDR3 has 15 residues. The CDR3 sequence: CASRADEGGGETQYF. The CDR3 nucleotides read TGTGCCAGCAGAGCGGACGAGGGCGGCGGGGAGACCCAGTACTTC.

This clone was seen more than once but under ten times. The J gene is TRBJ2-5, the V gene TRBV5-6; tentatively, D is TRBD2 (5 bases). The CDR3 length is 14 residues. Germline-derived CDR1 and CDR2 are SGHDT and YYEEEE. Trimming shortened V by 1 base and J by 5 bases, and 12 bases separated the two germline ends. CDR3 sequence reads: CASSLPGVDETQYF. As DNA, the CDR3 is TGTGCCAGCAGCTTGCCCGGGGTTGACGAGACCCAGTACTTC.

The chain links TRBV29-1 to TRBJ1-4, with 12 bases fitting TRBD1. Trimming removed 4 bases from V and 8 bases from J; junction bases left unmatched: 2. The germline V gene encodes CDR1 SQVTM and CDR2 ANQGSEA. CDR3 length: 13 residues. The DNA for the CDR3 is TGCAGCGTTGGGGACAGGGGGCACGAAAAACTGTTTTTT. Its translation is CSVGDRGHEKLFF. Filled out from reference TRBV29-1 and TRBJ1-4, the complete variable domain reads SAVISQKPSRDICQRGTSLTIQCQVDSQVTMMFWYRQQPGQSLTLIATANQGSEATYESGFVIDKFPISRPNLTFSTLTVSNMSPEDSSIYLCSVGDRGHEKLFFGSGTQLSVL.

The chain couples TRBV7-9 to TRBJ2-1; a possible D gene is TRBD2 (6 bases). Trimming removed 9 bases from V and 5 bases from J, with 17 bases in between. Germline lookup yields CDR1 SEHNR and CDR2 FQNEAQ (reference sequence). The CDR3 contains 14 residues. The chain's CDR3 is CARPGGPGDNEQFF. CDR3 nucleotide sequence: TGTGCCAGACCTGGGGGTCCGGGAGACAATGAGCAGTTCTTC.